One and the same sample provided the 15 T cell receptor beta chains below, sequenced in a study of OX40 agonist ivuxolimab in advanced cancers. Some clones are missing from TCRdb's copy, which holds only in-frame ones; the method was immunoSEQ multiplex PCR. The sample carries fewer than 70,000 clones, over 80% recorded once. Specimen: CD4+ or CD8+ T cells sorted from blood, collected in a trial of the OX40 agonist ivuxolimab. These receptors all stem from an adult with an advanced solid tumor such as melanoma, head and neck, liver or kidney cancer.

The genes are TRBV28 and TRBJ2-7, with a tentative D call TRBD1 (5 bases). The V gene's germline CDR1 is MDHEN and CDR2 SYDVKM. The length of the CDR3 is 14 residues. The V and J ends lost 7 bases and 3 bases respectively, with 16 bases between them. The CDR3 protein is CASTGQGIFYEQYF. The CDR3 bases are TGTGCCAGCACCGGGCAGGGAATTTTCTACGAGCAGTACTTC. Drawing the rest from reference TRBV28 and TRBJ2-7, the complete variable domain is DVKVTQSSRYLVKRTGEKVFLECVQDMDHENMFWYRQDPGLGLRLIYFSYDVKMKEKGDIPEGYSVSREKKERFSLILESASTNQTSMYLCASTGQGIFYEQYFGPGTRLTVT.

This sequence joins TRBV15 and TRBJ1-1; maybe TRBD1 (5 bases). Germline loops: CDR1 LNHNV, CDR2 YYDKDF (reference sequence). V lost 0 bases and J lost 3, with 17 bases in between. The length of the CDR3 is 17 residues. CDR3 loop: CATSRDSRVDSDTEAFF. DNA of the CDR3: TGTGCCACCAGCAGAGATAGCAGGGTAGATTCCGACACTGAAGCTTTCTTT.

The chain is built from TRBV28 and TRBJ1-5, with 10 bases identical to TRBD1. The CDR3 length is 20 residues. Trimming at V came to 5 bases and at J to 0 bases, leaving 16 bases not matched to a gene. Germline CDR1 and CDR2: MDHEN and SYDVKM. The CDR3 region has the DNA TGTGCCAGCAGTCTAGGGACAGGGGCGACGCCCAAGTATAGCAATCAGCCCCAGCATTTT. Translating it yields CASSLGTGATPKYSNQPQHF.

The chain has TRBV27 and TRBJ1-3; possibly TRBD1 for D (6 bases). This CDR3 contains 15 residues. The germline V gene encodes CDR1 MNHEY and CDR2 SMNVEV (reference sequence). V dropped 9 bases and J dropped 0 bases, with 15 bases sitting between them. This CDR3 is CARKDSSNSGNTIYF. CDR3 nucleotides: TGTGCCAGAAAGGACAGTTCGAACTCTGGAAACACCATATATTTT.

The chain links TRBV4-3 to TRBJ2-3; TRBD2 aligns across 9 bases. Germline V gives CDR1 LGHNA, CDR2 YSLEER. The CDR3 extends over 15 amino acids. J was trimmed by 4 bases and V by 4 bases; bases with no gene match: 6. The CDR3 region is CASSPGLASADTQYF. The CDR3 nucleotides read TGCGCCAGCAGCCCGGGACTAGCAAGTGCAGATACGCAGTATTTT.

CDR3 in amino acids: CATSRDRGPDQPQHF. The CDR3 nucleotides read TGTGCCACCAGCAGAGACAGGGGGCCGGATCAGCCCCAGCATTTT. The chain links TRBV15 to TRBJ1-5, with 8 bases identical to TRBD1. Unmatched junction bases numbered 3, after V lost 0 bases and J lost 5 bases. This CDR3 has 15 amino acids. Germline CDR1 is LNHNV and CDR2 is YYDKDF (reference sequence).

The V call is TRBV9, the J call TRBJ1-6, with a tentative D call TRBD1 (5 bases). This CDR3 has 15 amino acids. Trimming took 0 bases from V and 5 from J, leaving 9 bases between them. Germline CDR1 reads SGDLS; CDR2 reads YYNGEE. The CDR3 spells CASSVEGADNSPLHF. The DNA of the CDR3 is TGTGCCAGCAGCGTAGAAGGGGCAGATAATTCACCCCTCCACTTT.

The chain uses TRBV7-9 and TRBJ2-1; no reliable D call. Germline values: CDR1 SEHNR, CDR2 FQNEAQ (reference sequence). The CDR3 is 16 residues long. V was trimmed by 2 bases and J by 0 bases, leaving 11 bases between them. DNA for the CDR3: TGTGCCAGCAGCTTAACTGACACGAGCTCCTACAATGAGCAGTTCTTC. Protein: CASSLTDTSSYNEQFF.

The chain couples TRBV11-2 to TRBJ2-5, with TRBD2 as a possible D gene (7 bases). The V and J ends lost 5 bases and 4 bases respectively, with 14 bases between them. This CDR3 comprises 14 residues. Germline V CDR1 and CDR2: SGHAT, FQNNGV. CDR3 region: CASSGGAYPETQYF. In DNA form, the CDR3 reads TGTGCCAGCAGCGGGGGGGCCTATCCAGAGACCCAGTACTTC.

The V and J genes are TRBV29-1 and TRBJ1-2, with D maybe TRBD1 (5 bases). The CDR3 loop spans 15 amino acids. In germline, CDR1 is SQVTM, CDR2 ANQGSEA. V was trimmed by 0 bases and J by 4 bases, leaving 15 bases between them. CDR3 region: CSVEDLEGAFYGYTF. The CDR3 DNA follows: TGCAGCGTTGAAGATCTAGAAGGGGCTTTCTATGGCTACACCTTC.

The V and J genes are TRBV4-1 and TRBJ2-2; TRBD1 agrees at 7 bases. V lost 3 bases, J lost 5 bases, and 3 bases stayed unmatched. Germline CDR1 and CDR2: MGHRA and YSYEKL. The CDR3 has 14 residues. CDR3 loop: CASSQDRLTGELFF. The CDR3 DNA sequence: TGCGCCAGCAGCCAGGACAGGTTAACCGGGGAGCTGTTTTTT.

This chain connects TRBV30 to TRBJ1-1, with D maybe TRBD1 (6 bases). The length of the CDR3 is 12 residues. CDR1 is GTSNPN and CDR2 is SVGIG in the germline V gene (reference sequence). V gave up 4 bases and J gave up 6 bases, with 12 bases separating them. In DNA, the CDR3 is TGTGCCTGGACAGCAGGGGCTGCTGAAGCTTTCTTT. This sequence encodes CAWTAGAAEAFF.

This chain links TRBV7-9 with TRBJ2-7; D is unresolved. The ends were cut back, 1 base at V and 3 bases at J, with 10 bases in the middle. Germline CDR1 reads SEHNR; CDR2 reads FQNEAQ (reference sequence). The CDR3 is 14 residues long. CDR3 sequence: CASSLGSANYEQYF. The CDR3 DNA reads as TGTGCCAGCAGCTTAGGTTCAGCTAACTACGAGCAGTACTTC.

The chain recombines TRBV5-4 with TRBJ2-7; no definite D call. The CDR3 runs to 15 residues. CDR1 is SGHNT, CDR2 YYREEE, per germline (reference sequence). V was trimmed by 3 bases and J by 3 bases, leaving 16 bases between them. The CDR3 nucleotides read TGTGCCAGCAGCTCATACCGAGAGGAAGACTACGAGCAGTACTTC. This encodes CASSSYREEDYEQYF.

This chain connects TRBV11-2 to TRBJ2-7, with TRBD1 as a possible D gene (6 bases). CDR1 SGHAT and CDR2 FQNNGV come from the germline V gene. Between the trimmed V and J ends, which lost 8 bases and 5 bases, there was a span of 13 bases. The CDR3 length is 12 residues. The CDR3 DNA sequence: TGTGCCAGCTCCAGGGGTGCCCACGAGCAGTACTTC. It is translated as CASSRGAHEQYF.